These 4 T cell receptor beta chains were all obtained from the same sample, sequenced in a study of blood T cells in healthy people across ages. Alongside a J-beta primer mix, a sample-barcoded 5' primer served in a second PCR lasting roughly 7 to 11 cycles. TCRdb ran MiXCR on the 5' RACE reads and lists one entry per CDR3 protein. The table shows approximately 850,000 distinct CDR3 sequences, with 58% occurring only once. The sequencing sample was made of blood. The source is a man under 40 in good health.

This clonotype has more than one count but fewer than ten. The chain is built from TRBV7-2 and TRBJ2-7; 7 bases align to TRBD1. Germline CDR1 reads SGHTA; CDR2 reads FQGNSA. The CDR3 has 15 residues. Trimming at V came to 5 bases and at J to 7 bases, leaving 14 bases not matched to a gene. For the CDR3, the DNA is TGTGCCAGCAGCCCGCGACAGGGTCCTTTGGGGGAGCAGTACTTC. Protein sequence: CASSPRQGPLGEQYF.

The genes are TRBV20-1 and TRBJ2-5, with D possibly called TRBD1 or TRBD2 (5 bases each). This CDR3 region has 13 residues. Germline CDR1 is DFQATT and CDR2 is SNEGSKA (reference sequence). V was cut by 2 bases and J by 2 bases, with 9 bases left in between. This chain's CDR3 is CSARLGVQETQYF. The CDR3 nucleotides read TGCAGTGCTAGATTGGGGGTACAAGAGACCCAGTACTTC.

This chain joins TRBV19 and TRBJ2-1; 13 positions agree with TRBD2. CDR1 and CDR2 (germline): LNHDA, SQIVND (reference sequence). The J segment lost 12 bases and the V segment lost 3 bases, leaving 20 bases of the junction unmatched. The CDR3 extends over 19 amino acids. CDR3 region: CASSIRGLAGSSYNDGQFF. In DNA, the CDR3 is TGTGCCAGTAGTATTAGGGGACTAGCGGGGTCTAGCTACAATGACGGGCAGTTCTTC. Combining the CDR3 with reference TRBV19 and TRBJ2-1 gives the whole variable domain DGGITQSPKYLFRKEGQNVTLSCEQNLNHDAMYWYRQDPGQGLRLIYYSQIVNDFQKGDIAEGYSVSREKKESFPLTVTSAQKNPTAFYLCASSIRGLAGSSYNDGQFFGPGTRLTVL.

The chain combines TRBV20-1 with TRBJ1-2; D is possibly TRBD1 (5 bases). The length of the CDR3 is 13 residues. The germline V gene encodes CDR1 DFQATT and CDR2 SNEGSKA (reference sequence). The ends were cut back, 2 bases at V and 5 bases at J, with 12 bases in the middle. CDR3 sequence reads: CSARTVAGYGYTF. Here the CDR3 DNA reads TGCAGTGCTAGAACGGTTGCAGGGTATGGCTACACCTTC.